This is a list of T cell receptor beta chains from one sample in a study of T cell repertoires in cytomegalovirus infection. Using its own MiXCR run on the reads, TCRdb lists one record per CDR3 protein. Here the sample spans around 490,000 distinct CDR3 sequences, 26% being singletons. Sequencing input: PBMCs. All receptors come from a human donor in good health (CMV status not recorded). Some clones in this sample may be carry-over from other donors' samples. CDR3s include the opening cysteine and the closing phenylalanine or tryptophan.

j_call v_call cdr3_aa
TRBJ2-5 TRBV4-1 CASSTGGNGETQYF
TRBJ1-3 TRBV10-3 CAIRDRGRGTIYF
TRBJ1-1 TRBV12-5 CASGLAQGHTEAFF
TRBJ1-2 TRBV13 CASSLGSPDYGYTF
TRBJ2-7 TRBV20-1 CSARDLSGFYEQYF
TRBJ2-1 TRBV7-3 CASSFSGRINEQFF
TRBJ2-5 TRBV19 CASSIRGGSEETQYF
TRBJ1-5 TRBV7-8 CASSLGGRDLNQPQHF
TRBJ2-1 TRBV6-5 CASSPRDSLYNEQFF
TRBJ1-4 TRBV7-9 CASSFSPGGPEKLFF
TRBJ2-7 TRBV7-2 CASSLHGGNLLYEQYF
TRBJ1-1 TRBV6-2/TRBV6-3 CASSYNTMNTEAFF
TRBJ2-1 TRBV7-6 CASNLGLAGMGQFF
TRBJ2-7 TRBV7-6 CASSLGFGGAEQYF
TRBJ2-1 TRBV7-8 CASSTNPGLAGEFQFF
TRBJ2-1 TRBV19 CATESRTSGKSNEQFF
TRBJ2-1 TRBV7-2 CASSLPGTSGRGNEQFF
TRBJ2-5 TRBV20-1 CSARAELIQETQYF
TRBJ2-1 TRBV7-2 CASSLGGRDQSPSEQFF
TRBJ1-5 TRBV6-2/TRBV6-3 CASSYSTSRTSDNQPQHF
TRBJ1-1 TRBV5-5 CASSSPGQPPNTEAFF
TRBJ1-1 TRBV7-4 CASSLETGGWTEAFF
TRBJ1-2 TRBV20-1 CSARVFTGILNYGYTF
TRBJ2-7 TRBV7-9 CASSFSVTGTSGRGDYEQYF
TRBJ2-1 TRBV4-1 CASSLSLPTSGGYNEQFF
TRBJ1-2 TRBV9 CASSTSAFRGTWEGYTF
TRBJ1-2 TRBV27 CASSLVRGLDYTF
TRBJ2-1 TRBV12-3/TRBV12-4 CASSLGGDRRIVPEVYNEQFF
TRBJ2-5 TRBV7-2 CASSLGWQETQYF
TRBJ2-1 TRBV7-6 CASREGPYTNNEQFF
TRBJ1-3 TRBV12-3/TRBV12-4 CASSLDRVGNTIYF
TRBJ1-2 TRBV14 CASSQELGTNYGYTF